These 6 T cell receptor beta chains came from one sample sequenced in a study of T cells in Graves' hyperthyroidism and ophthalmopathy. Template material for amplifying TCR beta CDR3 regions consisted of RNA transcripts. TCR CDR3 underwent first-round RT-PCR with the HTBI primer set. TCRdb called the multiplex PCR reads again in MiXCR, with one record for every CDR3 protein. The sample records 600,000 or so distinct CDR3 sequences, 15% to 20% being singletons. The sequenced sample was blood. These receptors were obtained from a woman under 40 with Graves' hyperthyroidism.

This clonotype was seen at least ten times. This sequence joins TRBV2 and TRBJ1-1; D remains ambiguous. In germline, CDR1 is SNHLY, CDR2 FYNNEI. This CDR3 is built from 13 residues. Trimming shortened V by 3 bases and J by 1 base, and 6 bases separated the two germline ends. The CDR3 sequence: CASSDSRNTEAFF. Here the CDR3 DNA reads TGTGCCAGCAGTGATAGCAGGAACACTGAAGCTTTCTTT.

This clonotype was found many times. The chain's CDR3 is CASSLIPPGGPEQFF. The CDR3, as DNA: TGTGCCAGCAGTTTAATCCCCCCTGGGGGGCCCGAGCAGTTCTTC. The chain links TRBV12-3 or TRBV12-4 to TRBJ2-1; D could derive from TRBD1 or TRBD2 (6 bases each). CDR3 size: 15 residues. V was trimmed by 2 bases and J by 10 bases, leaving 18 bases between them.

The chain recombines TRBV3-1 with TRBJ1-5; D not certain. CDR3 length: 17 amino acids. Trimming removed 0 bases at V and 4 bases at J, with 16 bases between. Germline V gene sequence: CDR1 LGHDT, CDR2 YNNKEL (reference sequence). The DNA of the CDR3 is TGTGCCAGCAGCCAAGAATGGTCAAGCGGGGTGAATCAGCCCCAGCATTTT. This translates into CASSQEWSSGVNQPQHF.

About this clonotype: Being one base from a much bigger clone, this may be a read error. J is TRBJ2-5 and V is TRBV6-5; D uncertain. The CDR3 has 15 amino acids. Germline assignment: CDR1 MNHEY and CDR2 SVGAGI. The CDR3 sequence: CASSYSYGTQETRYF. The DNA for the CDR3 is TGTGCCAGCAGTTACTCTTACGGAACCCAAGAGACCCGGTACTTC.

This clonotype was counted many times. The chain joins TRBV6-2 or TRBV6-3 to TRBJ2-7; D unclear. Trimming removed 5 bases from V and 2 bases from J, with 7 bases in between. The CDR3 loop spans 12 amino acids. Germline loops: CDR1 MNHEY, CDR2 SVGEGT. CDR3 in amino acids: CASSRWAYEQYF. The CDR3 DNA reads TGTGCCAGCAGTAGATGGGCCTACGAGCAGTACTTC.

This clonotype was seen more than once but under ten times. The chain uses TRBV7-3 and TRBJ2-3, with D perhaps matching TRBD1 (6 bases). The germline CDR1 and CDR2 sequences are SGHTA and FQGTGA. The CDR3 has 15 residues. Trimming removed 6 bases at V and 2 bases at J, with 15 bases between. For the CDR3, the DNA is TGTGCCAGCAGTCCTACCGGGACAACCACAGATACGCAGTATTTT. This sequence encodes CASSPTGTTTDTQYF.